This TCR beta chain was sequenced during a study of monozygotic twins with inflammatory bowel disease. The CDR3 runs 13 residues. The germline V gene has CDR1 LNHDA and CDR2 SQIVND (reference sequence). Reprocessing the 5' RACE reads, TCRdb reports a single entry for every CDR3 protein and omits DNA. The data show fewer than 450,000 distinct CDR3 sequences, and the top ten clones hold around 2.6%. The total RNA came straight from whole blood, and T cells were not sorted beforehand. The clonotype originates from a human donor with ulcerative colitis or Crohn's disease, or a healthy co-twin of an affected twin (not recorded which). This sequence joins TRBV19 and TRBJ2-7. The sequencing input was blood. CDR3 in amino acids: CVSRGAATYVQYF.